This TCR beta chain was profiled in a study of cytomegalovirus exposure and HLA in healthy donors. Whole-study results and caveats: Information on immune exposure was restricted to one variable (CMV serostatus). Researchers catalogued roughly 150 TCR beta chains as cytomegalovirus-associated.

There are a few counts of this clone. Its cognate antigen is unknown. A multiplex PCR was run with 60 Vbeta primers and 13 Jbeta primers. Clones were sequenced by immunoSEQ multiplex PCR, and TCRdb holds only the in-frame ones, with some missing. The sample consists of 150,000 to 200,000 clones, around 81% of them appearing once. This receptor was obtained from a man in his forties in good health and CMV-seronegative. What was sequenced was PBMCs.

The CDR3 DNA reads as TGTGCCAGCTCACCACCGGGACAGGGGGCGGACGGGGAGCTGTTTTTT. Its translation: CASSPPGQGADGELFF. The gene calls are TRBV18 and TRBJ2-2; 12 bases agree with TRBD1. Per the germline V gene, CDR1 is KGHSH and CDR2 is LQKENI. CDR3 length: 16 residues. V lost 0 bases to trimming and J lost 7 bases; unmatched junction nucleotides: 3.